What follows are 31 T cell receptor beta chains derived from one specimen sequenced in a study of T cells in Graves' hyperthyroidism and ophthalmopathy. Authors of the study amplified TCR beta CDR3 regions from RNA transcripts. TCR CDR3 underwent first-round RT-PCR with the HTBI primer set. Using its own MiXCR run on the multiplex PCR reads, TCRdb lists one record per CDR3 protein. The sample carries about 410,000 distinct CDR3 sequences, under 15% recorded once. Material for sequencing was blood. These receptors all stem from a young man with Graves' ophthalmopathy.

This clonotype occurred many times. The chain combines TRBV12-3 or TRBV12-4 with TRBJ2-1; no clear D. This CDR3 has 14 residues. The V and J ends lost 1 base and 5 bases respectively, with 9 bases between them. CDR3 sequence (DNA): TGTGCCAGCAGTTTAGAGCAGGTAAACAATGAGCAGTTCTTC. As protein: CASSLEQVNNEQFF.

With respect to this clonotype: A clone one base away is much larger, so this may be a read error. The chain has TRBV27 and TRBJ1-5; D gene unclear. This CDR3 is built from 12 residues. V shed 5 bases and J shed 5 bases, with 7 bases lying between them. CDR1 and CDR2 (germline): MNHEY, SMNVEV (reference sequence). CDR3: CASSPLDQPQHF. CDR3 bases: TGTGCCAGCAGTCCACTCGATCAGCCCCAGCATTTT.

This clonotype was counted ten times or more. CDR3 loop: CASSLALQETQYF. In DNA form, the CDR3 reads TGTGCCAGCAGCTTAGCCCTCCAAGAGACCCAGTACTTC. This chain links TRBV11-2 with TRBJ2-5; D unclear. Per germline, CDR1 SGHAT and CDR2 FQNNGV. Deletions cut 1 base from V and 1 base from J, with 4 bases between. The CDR3 length is 13 residues.

This chain uses TRBV19 with TRBJ2-1, with D tentatively TRBD2 (6 bases). Germline CDR1 LNHDA, CDR2 SQIVND (reference sequence). The length of the CDR3 is 16 residues. The germline V and J ends were trimmed by 1 base and 0 bases, with 10 bases remaining between them. CDR3 protein: CASSIVEGSSYNEQFF. The CDR3 DNA follows: TGTGCCAGTAGTATAGTGGAGGGAAGCTCCTACAATGAGCAGTTCTTC.

About this clonotype itself: This may be a read error: a much more frequent sequence differs by one nucleotide. The chain couples TRBV18 to TRBJ1-5; D unresolved. CDR3 length equals 13 residues. Germline V gene sequence: CDR1 KGHSH, CDR2 LQKENI. Trimming pared 4 bases from V and 4 bases from J, leaving 8 bases between. The CDR3 here is CASSQTANQPQHF. DNA for the CDR3: TGTGCCAGCTCACAGACCGCTAATCAGCCCCAGCATTTT.

This chain joins TRBV25-1 and TRBJ2-7; 7 bases align to TRBD2. Trimming took 2 bases from V and 7 from J; bases not matched to a gene: 14. This CDR3 comprises 16 residues. Germline lookup yields CDR1 MGHDK and CDR2 SYGVNS. The DNA of the CDR3 is TGTGCCAGCAGTGAAGGGGGGACTACGTCCTACTTAGAGCAGTACTTC. Translating it yields CASSEGGTTSYLEQYF.

Worth noting for this clonotype: It may be a read error: a sequence one base away is much more abundant. V usage is TRBV7-8 and J usage is TRBJ1-1; 10 nucleotides agree with TRBD1. Germline CDR1 is SGHVS and CDR2 is FQNEAQ. CDR3 length equals 15 residues. The CDR3 bases are TGTGCCAGCAGCCTACCCGGGACAGGGGTCACTGAAGCTCTCTTT. Encoded protein: CASSLPGTGVTEALF.

The J gene is TRBJ1-1, the V gene TRBV7-3; 9 nucleotides line up with TRBD1. The CDR3 is made up of 18 amino acids. Germline assignment: CDR1 SGHTA and CDR2 FQGTGA. The trim removed 6 bases at V and 0 bases at J, leaving 14 bases unmatched. The CDR3 coding sequence is TGTGCCAGCAGTCTAACAGGGGGCGTTAACGGTGTGAACACTGAAGCTTTCTTT. Protein product: CASSLTGGVNGVNTEAFF.

The V and J genes are TRBV7-9 and TRBJ2-2; D is possibly TRBD2 (6 bases). CDR3 length: 12 amino acids. Germline V gene lookup returns CDR1 SEHNR and CDR2 FQNEAQ (reference sequence). The ends were cut back, 5 bases at V and 6 bases at J, with 7 bases in the middle. This CDR3 reads CASSGGAGELFF. CDR3 nucleotide sequence: TGTGCCAGCAGCGGCGGGGCCGGGGAGCTGTTTTTT. The variable domain in full, with the rest retrieved from reference TRBV7-9 and TRBJ2-2, is DTGVSQNPRHKITKRGQNVTFRCDPISEHNRLYWYRQTLGQGPEFLTYFQNEAQLEKSRLLSDRFSAERPKGSFSTLEIQRTEQGDSAMYLCASSGGAGELFFGEGSRLTVL.

The V and J genes are TRBV27 and TRBJ2-7; possible D gene TRBD2, 5 bases. CDR3 length: 13 amino acids. Germline V gives CDR1 MNHEY, CDR2 SMNVEV (reference sequence). Trimming cost V 10 bases and J 2 bases, with 15 bases left between them. The CDR3 loop is CATTTKRTYEQYF. In DNA form, the CDR3 reads TGTGCCACCACCACTAAGCGGACCTACGAGCAGTACTTC.

About this clonotype: A much larger clone differs by one base, so this may be a read error. The chain recombines TRBV2 with TRBJ2-4; the D gene is possibly TRBD1 (6 bases). The DNA matches TRBJ2-1 better at its end, which makes the J call doubtful. The CDR3 runs 13 residues. Germline assignment: CDR1 SNHLY and CDR2 FYNNEI. This CDR3 reads CASGSGQSNIQFF. The DNA for the CDR3 is TGTGCCAGCGGCTCGGGACAATCGAACATTCAGTTCTTC.

Ten or more counts support this clonotype. The genes are TRBV2 and TRBJ2-4, with TRBD2 matching 10 bases. Germline values: CDR1 SNHLY, CDR2 FYNNEI. Trimming cost V 3 bases and J 10 bases; bases outside gene matches: 9. This CDR3 contains 15 residues. CDR3 in DNA: TGTGCCAGCAGTGAGAGGCTAGCGGGAGTGGAAATTCAGTACTTC. Its translation is CASSERLAGVEIQYF.

As for this clonotype: This may be a read error, as it is one base from a much larger clone. This sequence joins TRBV29-1 and TRBJ2-5, with 12 nucleotides matching TRBD1. The CDR3 consists of 15 residues. Trimming removed 8 bases from V and 4 bases from J; junction bases left unmatched: 11. CDR1 is SQVTM and CDR2 is ANQGSEA in the germline V gene. In DNA form, the CDR3 reads TGCAGCATGGCCCCCGGGACAGGGGGCGGAGAGACCCAGTACTTC. This sequence encodes CSMAPGTGGGETQYF.

The table lists this clonotype with many counts. The chain has TRBV7-2 and TRBJ1-4; possible D gene TRBD1, 5 bases. The CDR3 runs to 15 residues. Per the germline V gene, CDR1 is SGHTA and CDR2 is FQGNSA. V was trimmed by 1 base and J by 8 bases, leaving 14 bases between them. CDR3 region: CASSLGWGGGEKLFF. CDR3 bases: TGTGCCAGCAGCTTAGGCTGGGGCGGCGGGGAAAAACTGTTTTTT.

This clonotype was detected many times. This chain links TRBV6-5 with TRBJ2-1, with a tentative D call TRBD2 (5 bases). Germline V gene lookup returns CDR1 MNHEY and CDR2 SVGAGI. Trimming pared 0 bases from V and 0 bases from J, leaving 12 bases between. The CDR3 covers 17 residues. The DNA of the CDR3 is TGTGCCAGCAGTTACTCTTACAGCGGAAGCTCCTACAATGAGCAGTTCTTC. Protein sequence: CASSYSYSGSSYNEQFF.

This clonotype showed up just once. The chain joins TRBV11-2 to TRBJ2-7, with TRBD2 identical over 7 bases. Per germline, CDR1 SGHAT and CDR2 FQNNGV. The CDR3 sequence is 16 residues long. J gave up 3 bases and V 5 bases, and 13 bases lay outside the gene matches. CDR3 coding DNA: TGTGCCAGCAGCGCTCGGCCCCGGGGAGGGTACTACGAGCAGTACTTC. It encodes CASSARPRGGYYEQYF.

V and J are TRBV14 and TRBJ2-5; D is undetermined. The V end was cut by 1 base, the J end by 4 bases, with 13 bases between. CDR3 length: 15 residues. CDR1 SGHDN and CDR2 FVKESK come from the germline V gene. The CDR3 protein is CASSQGYGWGETQYF. For the CDR3, the DNA is TGTGCCAGCAGCCAAGGATACGGGTGGGGAGAGACCCAGTACTTC.

This clonotype was observed a handful of times. The rearrangement uses TRBV7-9 and TRBJ2-1, with D tentatively TRBD2 (6 bases). The V gene's germline CDR1 is SEHNR and CDR2 FQNEAQ (reference sequence). The germline V and J ends were trimmed by 1 base and 15 bases, with 16 bases remaining between them. CDR3 size: 13 residues. The CDR3 region has the DNA TGTGCCAGCAGCTTAGATTTTACCGGGAGTCCGTTCTTC. Translating it yields CASSLDFTGSPFF.

The CDR3 DNA reads as TGTGCCAGCAGTTACTCTTGGGAAGGGAACTATGGCTACACCTTC. Amino acids: CASSYSWEGNYGYTF. The rearrangement joins TRBV6-5 to TRBJ1-2; unclear D gene. The CDR3 runs to 15 residues. The ends were cut back, 0 bases at V and 2 bases at J, with 10 bases in the middle. Germline lookup yields CDR1 MNHEY and CDR2 SVGAGI.

The rearrangement uses TRBV14 and TRBJ1-4; D remains unclear. The V and J ends lost 4 bases and 5 bases respectively, with 17 bases between them. This CDR3 has 16 residues. CDR1 is SGHDN and CDR2 is FVKESK in the germline V gene. CDR3 loop: CASSPNPPVRNEKLFF. The CDR3 DNA follows: TGTGCCAGCAGCCCGAACCCTCCCGTCCGCAATGAAAAACTGTTTTTT.

There are many counts of this clonotype. This chain connects TRBV6-1 to TRBJ2-1; tentative D call: TRBD2 (6 bases). The CDR3 covers 15 residues. Deletions cut 5 bases from V and 3 bases from J, with 14 bases between. The germline CDR1 and CDR2 sequences are MNHNS and SASEGT. Here the CDR3 reads CASSLSPTSYNEQFF. CDR3 coding DNA: TGTGCCAGCAGTCTCTCCCCGACTAGCTACAATGAGCAGTTCTTC.

This clonotype showed up many times. This sequence joins TRBV3-1 and TRBJ2-3, with a possible D match to TRBD2 (5 bases). The ends were cut back, 0 bases at V and 8 bases at J, with 12 bases in the middle. CDR1 LGHDT and CDR2 YNNKEL come from the germline V gene (reference sequence). The CDR3 length is 14 residues. The CDR3 loop is CASSQDFGGPTQYF. The CDR3 coding sequence is TGTGCCAGCAGCCAAGATTTCGGCGGGCCTACGCAGTATTTT.

In its sample, this clonotype was seen many times. The J gene is TRBJ2-3, the V gene TRBV6-1, with TRBD2 matching over 12 bases. Germline V gene sequence: CDR1 MNHNS, CDR2 SASEGT. The CDR3 totals 16 residues. Unmatched junction bases numbered 4, after V lost 2 bases and J lost 4 bases. CDR3 coding DNA: TGTGCCAGCAGTGAAAGCCTAGCGGGGGGGTCAGATACGCAGTATTTT. Protein product: CASSESLAGGSDTQYF.

Ten or more counts support this clonotype. The J gene is TRBJ1-2, the V gene TRBV6-6; weak D call: TRBD1 (5 bases). V was cut by 2 bases and J by 4 bases, with 17 bases left in between. CDR3 length: 16 amino acids. Germline V gene sequence: CDR1 MNHNY, CDR2 SVGAGI (reference sequence). The chain's CDR3 is CASSYRKIDSPYGYTF. CDR3 bases: TGTGCCAGCAGTTACCGCAAAATCGACAGTCCCTATGGCTACACCTTC.

This clonotype occurred many times. The V call is TRBV5-1, the J call TRBJ1-5; no clear D. Germline loops: CDR1 SGHRS, CDR2 YFSETQ. V was shortened by 0 bases and J by 3 bases, with 4 bases between the two germline ends. The CDR3 extends over 13 amino acids. The CDR3 protein is CASSLDVNQPQHF. The CDR3 DNA follows: TGCGCCAGCAGCTTGGATGTCAATCAGCCCCAGCATTTT.

The chain recombines TRBV30 with TRBJ1-1; 7 bases agree with TRBD1. V was clipped by 8 bases and J by 4 bases; unmatched bases: 10. The germline V gene encodes CDR1 GTSNPN and CDR2 SVGIG (reference sequence). There are 13 residues in the CDR3. CDR3 nucleotides: TGTGCCCGGGAAGGGCAGGGGGGCACTGAAGCTTTCTTT. The encoded protein is CAREGQGGTEAFF.

This clonotype was counted at least ten times. The chain is built from TRBV30 and TRBJ1-5, with D possibly TRBD1 on 6 matching bases. V shed 3 bases and J shed 6 bases, with 15 bases lying between them. Looked up from germline, CDR1 is GTSNPN and CDR2 is SVGIG (reference sequence). The length of the CDR3 is 14 residues. The CDR3 here is CAWRKQGSVQPQHF. The CDR3 bases are TGTGCCTGGAGGAAGCAGGGGTCCGTTCAGCCCCAGCATTTT.

The rearrangement uses TRBV19 and TRBJ2-7; 8 bases line up with TRBD1. The J segment lost 1 base and the V segment lost 5 bases, leaving 4 bases of the junction unmatched. This CDR3 is built from 14 residues. Germline values: CDR1 LNHDA, CDR2 SQIVND (reference sequence). DNA of the CDR3: TGTGCCAGTAGTTCGAACAGGGGGTCCTACGAGCAGTACTTC. It encodes CASSSNRGSYEQYF.

This clonotype has ten or more counts. The chain combines TRBV24-1 with TRBJ1-2; D is unclear. Trimming left V 3 bases short and J 4 bases short, with 11 bases between. Per germline, CDR1 KGHDR and CDR2 SFDVKD. CDR3 length: 14 amino acids. The CDR3 DNA reads as TGTGCCACCAGTGATCTTCAGCGGGGCTATGGCTACACCTTC. It encodes CATSDLQRGYGYTF.

This clonotype was detected only a few times. The V call is TRBV7-9, the J call TRBJ1-1; 9 bases fit TRBD1. Per the germline V gene, CDR1 is SEHNR and CDR2 is FQNEAQ (reference sequence). Trimming took 4 bases from V and 4 from J; bases not matched to a gene: 7. The CDR3 extends over 15 amino acids. This chain's CDR3 is CASSSRTGASTEAFF. In DNA form, the CDR3 reads TGTGCCAGCAGCTCCCGGACAGGGGCGAGCACTGAAGCTTTCTTT.

The chain employs TRBV11-2 and TRBJ1-1; D unresolved. The V gene's germline CDR1 is SGHAT and CDR2 FQNNGV. The ends were cut back, 5 bases at V and 4 bases at J, with 8 bases in the middle. The CDR3 consists of 12 residues. As DNA, the CDR3 is TGTGCCAGCAGCGCCCAGGTCACTGAAGCTTTCTTT. Protein product: CASSAQVTEAFF.